This passage covers 22 T cell receptor beta chains from one sample sequenced in a study of siplizumab effects on memory and regulatory T cells. Profiling relied on immunoSEQ multiplex PCR, and the TCRdb table lists in-frame clones only, not all of them. The sample lists approximately 100,000 clones, just over 90% occurring once. The sequenced material came from non-Treg CD4+ T cells sorted from blood. The receptor source for this set is a human donor in good health.

The J gene is TRBJ2-3, the V gene TRBV10-3; TRBD2 might be the D (6 bases). V was clipped by 8 bases and J by 7 bases, with 13 bases between them. Germline CDR1 is ENHRY and CDR2 is SYGVKD. The CDR3 contains 12 residues. CDR3 in amino acids: CAISEGSNTQYF. For the CDR3, the DNA is TGTGCCATCTCGGAGGGCTCAAATACGCAGTATTTT.

J is TRBJ1-1 and V is TRBV4-1; D remains unclear. Germline V gene data show CDR1 as MGHRA and CDR2 as YSYEKL. CDR3 length: 15 residues. V was clipped by 0 bases and J by 3 bases, with 11 bases between them. CDR3 residues: CASSQDPGRDTEAFF. For the CDR3, the DNA is TGCGCCAGCAGCCAAGATCCCGGGCGTGACACTGAAGCTTTCTTT.

Remarks on this clone: The sample has other DNA sequences that encode this CDR3 too. The J gene is TRBJ1-2, the V gene TRBV30, with a tentative D call TRBD1 (6 bases). Germline CDR1 is GTSNPN and CDR2 is SVGIG (reference sequence). V lost 5 bases and J lost 8, with 18 bases in between. The CDR3 loop spans 13 amino acids. The CDR3 here is CAWRGGLGKGYTF. The CDR3, as DNA: TGTGCCTGGCGGGGGGGGCTAGGGAAGGGCTACACCTTC.

The rearrangement uses TRBV6-6 and TRBJ2-1, with 10 bases aligning to TRBD2. The CDR3 covers 16 residues. The germline V gene has CDR1 MNHNY and CDR2 SVGAGI (reference sequence). J gave up 6 bases and V 0 bases, and 5 bases lay outside the gene matches. This CDR3 is CASSYSSLAGANEQFF. Here the CDR3 DNA reads TGTGCCAGCAGTTACTCTTCTCTAGCGGGGGCCAATGAGCAGTTCTTC.

This clone was detected only a few times. This chain's CDR3 is CSAARGDGYTF. DNA of the CDR3: TGCAGTGCTGCCAGGGGTGATGGCTACACCTTC. The chain carries TRBV20-1 and TRBJ1-2; a possible D gene is TRBD1 (6 bases). Germline V gene data show CDR1 as DFQATT and CDR2 as SNEGSKA (reference sequence). This CDR3 spans 11 amino acids. V gave up 5 bases and J gave up 6 bases, with 10 bases separating them.

This clone was counted once. The chain joins TRBV7-8 to TRBJ2-5; 9 nucleotides line up with TRBD1. V lost 5 bases, J lost 5 bases, and 6 bases stayed unmatched. The CDR3 extends over 14 amino acids. The germline gives CDR1 SGHVS, CDR2 FQNEAQ. DNA for the CDR3: TGTGCCAGCAGCACCGGGACAGGGTTCGAGACCCAGTACTTC. This codes for CASSTGTGFETQYF. Full variable domain (rest looked up from reference TRBV7-8 and TRBJ2-5): GAGVSQSPRYKVAKRGQDVALRCDPISGHVSLFWYQQALGQGPEFLTYFQNEAQLDKSGLPSDRFFAERPEGSVSTLKIQRTQQEDSAVYLCASSTGTGFETQYFGPGTRLLVL.

This clone came up a few times. The chain links TRBV6-1 to TRBJ1-5; D gene unclear. Germline CDR1 is MNHNS and CDR2 is SASEGT. V was cut by 2 bases and J by 0 bases, with 8 bases left in between. This CDR3 is built from 15 residues. The chain's CDR3 is CASSEIEVSNQPQHF. The CDR3 coding sequence is TGTGCCAGCAGTGAAATAGAAGTTAGCAATCAGCCCCAGCATTTT.

The gene calls are TRBV9 and TRBJ2-7; D perhaps matches TRBD2 (6 bases). The V gene lost 2 bases and the J gene lost 0 bases, with 18 bases spanning the gap. The CDR3 is 17 residues long. Germline-derived CDR1 and CDR2 are SGDLS and YYNGEE. CDR3 protein: CASSVPRGRPSSYEQYF. The CDR3 coding sequence is TGTGCCAGCAGCGTTCCGCGGGGCAGGCCAAGCTCCTACGAGCAGTACTTC. Looking up the rest from reference TRBV9 and TRBJ2-7 gives the full variable domain: DSGVTQTPKHLITATGQRVTLRCSPRSGDLSVYWYQQSLDQGLQFLIQYYNGEERAKGNILERFSAQQFPDLHSELNLSSLELGDSALYFCASSVPRGRPSSYEQYFGPGTRLTVT.

Regarding this clone: A read error may account for a junction end that differs from germline. The J gene is TRBJ1-1, the V gene TRBV5-3, with unresolved D. TRBV5-3 is reported as an ORF; its role is uncertain. The CDR3 covers 13 residues. CDR3 sequence (DNA): TGTGCCAGCAGCTTGGGAGGGAACACTGAAGCTTTCTTT. It codes for CASSLGGNTEAFF.

The chain carries TRBV18 and TRBJ2-3; D perhaps matches TRBD2 (6 bases). Trimming cost V 4 bases and J 1 base, with 12 bases left between them. In germline, CDR1 is KGHSH, CDR2 LQKENI. This CDR3 has 15 residues. DNA of the CDR3: TGTGCCAGCTCACAGAGCGCTAGCGGCACAGATACGCAGTATTTT. Amino acids: CASSQSASGTDTQYF.

The chain has TRBV10-3 and TRBJ2-3; a possible D gene is TRBD1 (6 bases). The CDR3 runs to 14 residues. Per the germline V gene, CDR1 is ENHRY and CDR2 is SYGVKD. With 8 bases removed from V and 7 bases from J, the gap between germline ends came to 19 bases. As DNA, the CDR3 is TGTGCCATCCGTACACAGGGACCCGATAATACGCAGTATTTT. As protein: CAIRTQGPDNTQYF.

The V and J genes are TRBV7-2 and TRBJ2-2; D perhaps matches TRBD2 (6 bases). The CDR3 has 16 residues. CDR1 is SGHTA, CDR2 FQGNSA, per germline. Trimming left V 1 base short and J 1 base short, with 10 bases between. For the CDR3, the DNA is TGTGCCAGCAGCTTAGTCGGGGGACTGAACACCGGGGAGCTGTTTTTT. Its translation: CASSLVGGLNTGELFF.

The CDR3 is CATSRLAGTDEQYF. In DNA, the CDR3 is TGTGCCACAAGTCGGCTAGCGGGGACGGACGAGCAGTACTTC. This chain joins TRBV10-3 and TRBJ2-5, with 9 bases fitting TRBD2. The J call may be mistaken, given a closer DNA end match to TRBJ2-7. The CDR3 loop spans 14 amino acids. Germline values: CDR1 ENHRY, CDR2 SYGVKD.

V gene TRBV6-5 combines with J gene TRBJ1-1; D is undetermined. V was pared by 4 bases and J by 0 bases, with 12 bases between. CDR1 MNHEY and CDR2 SVGAGI come from the germline V gene. This CDR3 has 15 residues. The CDR3 loop reads CASSFGPTMNTEAFF. As DNA, the CDR3 is TGTGCCAGCAGTTTCGGGCCGACAATGAACACTGAAGCTTTCTTT.

The V gene is TRBV14, the J gene TRBJ2-3; TRBD2 aligns across 8 bases. This CDR3 contains 15 residues. The V gene end was trimmed by 5 bases and the J gene end by 2 bases; junction bases not matched to a gene: 6. Germline values: CDR1 SGHDN, CDR2 FVKESK. This chain's CDR3 is CASSISGDLTDTQYF. The CDR3 nucleotides read TGTGCCAGCAGCATTAGCGGGGACCTCACAGATACGCAGTATTTT. The full variable domain, completed using reference TRBV14 and TRBJ2-3, is EAGVTQFPSHSVIEKGQTVTLRCDPISGHDNLYWYRRVMGKEIKFLLHFVKESKQDESGMPNNRFLAERTGGTYSTLKVQPAELEDSGVYFCASSISGDLTDTQYFGPGTRLTVL.

V gene TRBV9 combines with J gene TRBJ2-1; 12 nucleotides align to TRBD2. This CDR3 has 17 amino acids. V gave up 2 bases and J gave up 8 bases; unmatched junction bases: 11. The V gene's germline CDR1 is SGDLS and CDR2 YYNGEE. The CDR3 nucleotides are TGTGCCAGCAGCGTTTCTAGCGGGGGGGCCCCGGGACATGAGCAGTTCTTC. It translates to CASSVSSGGAPGHEQFF.

The rearrangement links TRBV4-2 to TRBJ1-6, with D hard to call. CDR3 length: 16 amino acids. V was clipped by 0 bases and J by 1 base, with 7 bases between them. The germline V gene has CDR1 LGHNA and CDR2 YNFKEQ. The CDR3 region is CASSQEWGSYNSPLHF. CDR3 sequence (DNA): TGTGCCAGCAGCCAAGAGTGGGGATCCTATAATTCACCCCTCCACTTT.

Here the CDR3 reads CASSLGAGYGYTF. The CDR3 nucleotides read TGTGCCAGCAGCTTGGGGGCAGGGTACGGCTACACCTTC. V and J are TRBV5-4 and TRBJ1-2; a possible D gene is TRBD1 (5 bases). This CDR3 comprises 13 residues. V gave up 0 bases and J gave up 8 bases, with 11 bases separating them. The germline CDR1 and CDR2 sequences are SGHNT and YYREEE (reference sequence). The variable domain in full, completed from reference TRBV5-4 and TRBJ1-2, reads ETGVTQSPTHLIKTRGQQVTLRCSSQSGHNTVSWYQQALGQGPQFIFQYYREEENGRGNFPPRFSGLQFPNYSSELNVNALELDDSALYLCASSLGAGYGYTFGSGTRLTVV.

This clone was detected once. The V call is TRBV5-6, the J call TRBJ1-6; 7 nucleotides line up with TRBD1. Germline lookup yields CDR1 SGHDT and CDR2 YYEEEE. Trimming removed 1 base from V and 9 bases from J; junction bases left unmatched: 13. This CDR3 has 17 amino acids. The CDR3 region is CASSLYSAGGVGSPLHF. The CDR3 DNA follows: TGTGCCAGCAGCTTGTATTCGGCAGGGGGTGTTGGTTCACCCCTCCACTTT.

CDR3 residues: CASSLDYFTNTEAFF. The CDR3 DNA follows: TGCGCCAGCAGCTTGGACTACTTTACCAACACTGAAGCTTTCTTT. The chain has TRBV5-1 and TRBJ1-1; D call uncertain. The CDR3 is 15 amino acids. Germline V gene sequence: CDR1 SGHRS, CDR2 YFSETQ. Trimming stripped 0 bases from V and 2 bases from J, with 11 bases between.

The chain is built from TRBV6-6 and TRBJ1-3; TRBD1 agrees at 11 bases. Germline loops: CDR1 MNHNY, CDR2 SVGAGI (reference sequence). The CDR3 loop spans 14 amino acids. V lost 8 bases, J lost 3 bases, and 3 bases stayed unmatched. CDR3 bases: TGTGCCAGCTCGGACAGGGGGCTTGGAAACACCATATATTTT. Protein product: CASSDRGLGNTIYF.

The chain carries TRBV18 and TRBJ2-5; possible D gene TRBD2, 5 bases. This CDR3 is 12 amino acids long. V was clipped by 5 bases and J by 3 bases, with 7 bases between them. Germline V gene sequence: CDR1 KGHSH, CDR2 LQKENI. CDR3 bases: TGTGCCAGCTCAGGGAGTGAAGAGACCCAGTACTTC. It is translated as CASSGSEETQYF. The variable domain in full, with the rest retrieved from reference TRBV18 and TRBJ2-5, is NAGVMQNPRHLVRRRGQEARLRCSPMKGHSHVYWYRQLPEEGLKFMVYLQKENIIDESGMPKERFSAEFPKEGPSILRIQQVVRGDSAAYFCASSGSEETQYFGPGTRLLVL.